This entry lists 32 T cell receptor beta chains sequenced from one sample in a study of blood T cell repertoires in COVID-19. The protocol was immunoSEQ multiplex PCR, while the TCRdb copy is restricted to in-frame clones and leaves out a portion. This sample has approximately 52,000 clones, with around 84% found just once. The sequencing sample was made of peripheral blood. These receptor sequences come from a woman of 80 years or more with acute or convalescent COVID-19.

DNA for the CDR3: TGTGCCAGCAGTGATGCAGGGACAGGGTGGAATTCACCCCTCCACTTT. Translation gives CASSDAGTGWNSPLHF. The chain uses TRBV25-1 and TRBJ1-6, with 9 nucleotides matching TRBD1. The V gene's germline CDR1 is MGHDK and CDR2 SYGVNS. The CDR3 has 16 residues. J was trimmed by 7 bases and V by 3 bases; bases with no gene match: 7.

The gene calls are TRBV6-6 and TRBJ1-2; D possibly corresponds to TRBD1 (5 bases). V was pared by 6 bases and J by 3 bases, with 11 bases between. This CDR3 has 13 amino acids. Germline V gives CDR1 MNHNY, CDR2 SVGAGI (reference sequence). The CDR3 spells CASSAEGDYGYTF. Here the CDR3 DNA reads TGTGCCAGCAGCGCCGAAGGGGACTATGGCTACACCTTC.

This clone was recorded at least ten times. The chain employs TRBV11-2 and TRBJ1-6, with 7 bases matching TRBD1. The CDR3 totals 18 residues. Trimming took 5 bases from V and 0 from J; bases not matched to a gene: 10. Germline V gene sequence: CDR1 SGHAT, CDR2 FQNNGV. CDR3: CASSPRAGGSSYNSPLHF. The CDR3 DNA reads as TGTGCCAGCAGCCCTAGGGCAGGGGGTAGCTCCTATAATTCACCCCTCCACTTT.

The rearrangement uses TRBV7-8 and TRBJ2-3; TRBD1 matches at 7 bases. V lost 5 bases to trimming and J lost 0 bases; unmatched junction nucleotides: 8. The germline V gene encodes CDR1 SGHVS and CDR2 FQNEAQ. This CDR3 comprises 16 residues. CDR3 protein: CASSPERQGSTDTQYF. The DNA of the CDR3 is TGTGCCAGCAGCCCTGAACGACAGGGAAGCACAGATACGCAGTATTTT.

The chain couples TRBV15 to TRBJ2-5, with D possibly matching TRBD1 (6 bases). V was clipped by 5 bases and J by 1 base, with 11 bases between them. The CDR3 covers 14 residues. Germline CDR1 LNHNV, CDR2 YYDKDF (reference sequence). CDR3 residues: CATSWDIAQETQYF. In nucleotides, the CDR3 is TGTGCCACCAGCTGGGACATAGCCCAAGAGACCCAGTACTTC.

This clone was counted between two and nine times. The chain employs TRBV6-6 and TRBJ2-4; tentatively, D is TRBD1 (5 bases). The CDR3 spans 17 residues. CDR1 is MNHNY, CDR2 SVGAGI, per germline (reference sequence). V was pared by 5 bases and J by 1 base, with 18 bases between. The CDR3 DNA is TGTGCCAGCAGTCGGATACTCAGGGATGTGGCCAAAAACATTCAGTACTTC. Translating gives CASSRILRDVAKNIQYF.

This chain links TRBV29-1 with TRBJ2-7; possibly TRBD1 for D (5 bases). The CDR3 extends over 12 amino acids. Germline assignment: CDR1 SQVTM and CDR2 ANQGSEA. Between the trimmed V and J ends, which lost 4 bases and 3 bases, there was a span of 10 bases. The CDR3 loop reads CSVAWQGYEQYF. The DNA of the CDR3 is TGCAGCGTTGCCTGGCAGGGCTACGAGCAGTACTTC.

The genes are TRBV5-1 and TRBJ1-2; no firm D call. The CDR3 consists of 14 residues. V lost 3 bases and J 5 bases, leaving 14 bases between the germline ends. Germline CDR1 is SGHRS and CDR2 is YFSETQ. CDR3 DNA: TGCGCCAGCAGCTCGCCACAGATAGGTTATGGCTACACCTTC. Translation gives CASSSPQIGYGYTF.

This chain joins TRBV5-1 and TRBJ1-4; no clear D gene. Germline CDR1 and CDR2: SGHRS and YFSETQ. This CDR3 is 14 amino acids long. The V and J ends lost 0 bases and 3 bases respectively, with 6 bases between them. The CDR3 spells CASSLGGSNEKLFF. The CDR3 region has the DNA TGCGCCAGCAGCTTGGGAGGGTCTAATGAAAAACTGTTTTTT.

V and J are TRBV7-9 and TRBJ2-1, with 12 nucleotides matching TRBD2. The V gene's germline CDR1 is SEHNR and CDR2 FQNEAQ (reference sequence). This CDR3 comprises 14 residues. V lost 5 bases to trimming and J lost 7 bases; unmatched junction nucleotides: 3. This CDR3 is CASSRTSGENEQFF. In DNA form, the CDR3 reads TGTGCCAGCAGCAGGACTAGCGGGGAGAATGAGCAGTTCTTC. Looking up the rest from reference TRBV7-9 and TRBJ2-1 gives the full variable domain: DTGVSQNPRHKITKRGQNVTFRCDPISEHNRLYWYRQTLGQGPEFLTYFQNEAQLEKSRLLSDRFSAERPKGSFSTLEIQRTEQGDSAMYLCASSRTSGENEQFFGPGTRLTVL.

The chain uses TRBV19 and TRBJ2-1; 13 nucleotides agree with TRBD2. The length of the CDR3 is 18 residues. The J segment lost 9 bases and the V segment lost 4 bases, leaving 15 bases of the junction unmatched. Per the germline V gene, CDR1 is LNHDA and CDR2 is SQIVND (reference sequence). This CDR3 reads CASSTKTSGGTPWGEQFF. In DNA, the CDR3 is TGTGCCAGTAGTACCAAGACTAGCGGGGGGACCCCCTGGGGTGAGCAGTTCTTC.

This clone was observed once. J is TRBJ2-1 and V is TRBV2, with D uncertain. This CDR3 is built from 12 residues. V gave up 1 base and J gave up 11 bases, with 9 bases separating them. Germline-derived CDR1 and CDR2 are SNHLY and FYNNEI. The CDR3 DNA sequence: TGTGCCAGCAGTGAAGGTGTGGGCCAGCAGTTCTTC. This sequence encodes CASSEGVGQQFF.

V gene TRBV4-1 combines with J gene TRBJ2-7, with D possibly being TRBD1 (8 bases). This CDR3 contains 15 residues. V was shortened by 4 bases and J by 3 bases, with 16 bases between the two germline ends. Germline values: CDR1 MGHRA, CDR2 YSYEKL. The chain's CDR3 is CASSPLTGGDYEQYF. CDR3 DNA sequence: TGCGCCAGCAGCCCACTTACAGGGGGGGACTACGAGCAGTACTTC.

The chain couples TRBV6-2 or TRBV6-3 to TRBJ1-1; no clear D gene. V gave up 5 bases and J gave up 11 bases, with 15 bases separating them. There are 12 residues in the CDR3. The germline CDR1 and CDR2 sequences are MNHEY and SVGEGT. The CDR3 here is CASSRRVEWAFF. The CDR3 DNA reads as TGTGCCAGCAGTCGCCGGGTGGAGTGGGCTTTCTTT.

The rearrangement joins TRBV6-1 to TRBJ1-2; weak D call: TRBD1 (5 bases). Germline CDR1 MNHNS, CDR2 SASEGT. Trimming removed 7 bases from V and 6 bases from J, with 15 bases in between. The CDR3 spans 13 residues. CDR3 sequence reads: CASTKGREDGYTF. The CDR3 bases are TGTGCCAGCACCAAGGGCAGGGAAGATGGCTACACCTTC.

The genes are TRBV10-3 and TRBJ2-1, with 14 bases aligning to TRBD2. After removal of 6 bases from V and 0 bases from J, the junction contained 1 base not matched to a gene. The CDR3 spans 16 residues. Germline V gene sequence: CDR1 ENHRY, CDR2 SYGVKD. The CDR3 sequence: CAIRGTSGSSYNEQFF. DNA of the CDR3: TGTGCCATCAGGGGGACTAGCGGGAGCTCCTACAATGAGCAGTTCTTC.

This chain links TRBV30 with TRBJ1-1, with 10 bases identical to TRBD1. The germline CDR1 and CDR2 sequences are GTSNPN and SVGIG (reference sequence). J lost 6 bases, V lost 3 bases, and 13 bases had no gene match. This CDR3 contains 16 residues. The DNA for the CDR3 is TGTGCCTGGAGCCCGGGACAGGGGTCCCGAGGTCCTGAAGCTTTCTTT. It encodes CAWSPGQGSRGPEAFF.

V gene TRBV6-2 or TRBV6-3 combines with J gene TRBJ2-1; 7 positions agree with TRBD2. CDR1 and CDR2 (germline): MNHEY, SVGEGT. This CDR3 spans 16 amino acids. The V gene end was trimmed by 2 bases and the J gene end by 0 bases; junction bases not matched to a gene: 4. CDR3 residues: CASSYTGGSSYNEQFF. DNA for the CDR3: TGTGCCAGCAGTTACACCGGGGGGAGCTCCTACAATGAGCAGTTCTTC.

The V call is TRBV2, the J call TRBJ1-2; the match to TRBD1 covers 8 bases. The CDR3 consists of 18 residues. Germline lookup yields CDR1 SNHLY and CDR2 FYNNEI. The V segment lost 1 base and the J segment 1 base; nucleotides outside the gene matches: 11. CDR3 nucleotide sequence: TGTGCCAGCAGTGAAGGGGGGGGACAGGCTTGGGTTAACTATGGCTACACCTTC. Its protein is CASSEGGGQAWVNYGYTF.

The chain links TRBV19 to TRBJ2-1; D possibly corresponds to TRBD1 (5 bases). Germline CDR1 reads LNHDA; CDR2 reads SQIVND (reference sequence). The CDR3 is 16 amino acids. V lost 8 bases and J 0 bases, leaving 17 bases between the germline ends. The CDR3 reads CASSHARAASYNEQFF. CDR3 bases: TGTGCCAGTTCCCACGCCAGGGCAGCCTCCTACAATGAGCAGTTCTTC.

V usage is TRBV29-1 and J usage is TRBJ1-3, with D maybe TRBD1 (6 bases). Germline CDR1 is SQVTM and CDR2 is ANQGSEA. This CDR3 spans 14 amino acids. V was shortened by 8 bases and J by 1 base, with 15 bases between the two germline ends. CDR3 protein: CSFRGGASGNTIYF. CDR3 DNA: TGCAGCTTTAGGGGGGGGGCGTCTGGAAACACCATATATTTT.

This chain links TRBV24-1 with TRBJ1-3; TRBD1 is a possible D gene (5 bases). V lost 11 bases, J lost 2 bases, and 12 bases lay in between. From germline, CDR1 is KGHDR and CDR2 SFDVKD. The CDR3 length is 13 residues. The CDR3 nucleotides read TGTGCCATGCGGCGGGACCCTGGAAACACCATATATTTT. Translating it yields CAMRRDPGNTIYF.

This clone appeared a single time. The chain combines TRBV10-3 with TRBJ1-4; no reliable D call. The CDR3 totals 13 residues. Germline lookup yields CDR1 ENHRY and CDR2 SYGVKD. The ends were cut back, 0 bases at V and 7 bases at J, with 6 bases in the middle. The CDR3 sequence: CAISESFGEKLFF. The DNA for the CDR3 is TGTGCCATCAGTGAGTCATTCGGTGAAAAACTGTTTTTT.

This clone showed up just once. V gene TRBV27 combines with J gene TRBJ2-2; 10 bases fit TRBD2. The CDR3 contains 18 residues. V gave up 5 bases and J gave up 4 bases; unmatched junction bases: 13. From germline, CDR1 is MNHEY and CDR2 SMNVEV (reference sequence). The CDR3 region has the DNA TGTGCCAGCAGTCCACAGCGGGGGGGCCCCCGAGGCACCGGGGAGCTGTTTTTT. Protein: CASSPQRGGPRGTGELFF.

V is TRBV25-1 and J is TRBJ2-3, with D possibly TRBD2 on 6 matching bases. V shed 6 bases and J shed 9 bases, with 16 bases lying between them. Germline V CDR1 and CDR2: MGHDK, SYGVNS. The CDR3 runs 13 residues. The CDR3 DNA sequence: TGTGCCAGCAGCCATCCTAGCGTGGGGACGCAGTATTTT. This sequence encodes CASSHPSVGTQYF.

The chain carries TRBV25-1 and TRBJ1-2; D perhaps matches TRBD1 (5 bases). The CDR3 runs to 11 residues. V dropped 9 bases and J dropped 5 bases, with 10 bases sitting between them. Germline assignment: CDR1 MGHDK and CDR2 SYGVNS. CDR3 sequence (DNA): TGTGCCAGTACGGGGGGGTATGGCTACACCTTC. It codes for CASTGGYGYTF.

The CDR3 here is CASSFLGGAYEQYF. In nucleotides, the CDR3 is TGTGCCAGCAGCTTCCTCGGGGGGGCCTACGAGCAGTACTTC. The chain couples TRBV5-8 to TRBJ2-7; 8 nucleotides agree with TRBD2. CDR3 size: 14 residues. Germline V gives CDR1 SGHTS, CDR2 YDEGEE. Losses at the gene ends were 2 bases for V and 2 bases for J; bases not matched to a gene: 3.

This clone has more than one count but fewer than ten. V gene TRBV6-1 combines with J gene TRBJ2-7; D unresolved. V gave up 3 bases and J gave up 7 bases, with 19 bases separating them. Looked up from germline, CDR1 is MNHNS and CDR2 is SASEGT. The CDR3 loop spans 15 amino acids. CDR3 nucleotide sequence: TGTGCCAGCAGTGATTTACGATGGCCATCGTGGGAGCAGTACTTC. It is translated as CASSDLRWPSWEQYF.

The CDR3 bases are TGTGCCAGCAGCTTAGACCTAGCGGGGGATGCTGGGGAGCTGTTTTTT. Encoded protein: CASSLDLAGDAGELFF. The rearrangement links TRBV7-2 to TRBJ2-2, with TRBD2 matching over 10 bases. Germline CDR1 is SGHTA and CDR2 is FQGNSA. The CDR3 length is 16 residues. V shed 1 base, J shed 8 bases, and the junction held 7 bases outside the gene matches.

The V gene is TRBV3-1 (or the pseudogene TRBV3-2), the J gene TRBJ2-1, with 13 bases lining up with TRBD2. This CDR3 has 15 amino acids. V lost 4 bases, J lost 8 bases, and 5 bases stayed unmatched. CDR1 LGHDT and CDR2 YNNKEL come from the germline V gene (reference sequence). CDR3 nucleotide sequence: TGTGCCAGCAGCCCCACTAGCGGGGGGGCCCATGAGCAGTTCTTC. This translates into CASSPTSGGAHEQFF.

The chain is built from TRBV4-2 and TRBJ1-2; D uncertain. This CDR3 has 16 residues. Trimming took off 0 bases at V and 0 bases at J, with 11 bases between the two ends. From germline, CDR1 is LGHNA and CDR2 YNFKEQ. Here the CDR3 reads CASSQDWAYSNYGYTF. The CDR3, as DNA: TGTGCCAGCAGCCAAGATTGGGCCTACTCTAACTATGGCTACACCTTC.

The chain joins TRBV5-1 to TRBJ1-1, with a possible D match to TRBD1 (5 bases). Germline V gene sequence: CDR1 SGHRS, CDR2 YFSETQ. Trimming took off 4 bases at V and 1 base at J, with 11 bases between the two ends. This CDR3 region has 14 residues. The CDR3 DNA sequence: TGCGCCAGCAGCCGCTCGGGGGAGAACACTGAAGCTTTCTTT. Its translation is CASSRSGENTEAFF.